The clone carrying this T cell receptor (beta chain) was seen repeatedly, ten times or more. Antigen specificity is unknown. Germline V gene lookup returns CDR1 DFQATT and CDR2 SNEGSKA (reference sequence). The CDR3 spans 12 residues. A template switching step contributed a universal primer site, while unique molecular identifiers were present in the cDNA. MiXCR was run by TCRdb on the 5' RACE reads, yielding one entry per CDR3 protein. The profile shows around 100,000 distinct CDR3 sequences, 5.9% of them singletons. The sample comes from a study of identical twins. The study's findings and limits: Insertions were fewer in abundant cord blood beta clonotypes, whereas memory repertoires showed none of this pattern. Invariant MAIT and iNKT cells are populations that could partly confound zero-insertion analyses. There was more out-of-frame TCR alpha sharing in monozygotic twins than models estimated.

This clonotype originated in a woman in her 50s in good health. The sequencing sample was made of memory T cells sorted from blood. The rearrangement links TRBV20-1 to TRBJ2-1; TRBD2 matches at 9 bases. The CDR3 loop is CIGTSPYNEQFF. CDR3 nucleotides: TGCATCGGGACTAGCCCCTACAATGAGCAGTTCTTC.